This TCR beta chain appears in the sequencing data of a study of monozygotic twins with inflammatory bowel disease. One entry per CDR3 protein, without DNA, is what TCRdb gives after re-calling the 5' RACE reads. The listing records 400,000 or so distinct CDR3 sequences. This CDR3 region has 15 residues. CDR1 is MNHEY, CDR2 SMNVEV, per germline (reference sequence). The material sequenced was blood. The TCR comes from a human donor with ulcerative colitis or Crohn's disease, or a healthy co-twin of an affected twin (not recorded which). V usage is TRBV27 and J usage is TRBJ2-7. Here the CDR3 reads CASSLSWSGSYEQYF.